A selection of T cell receptor beta chains follows, all from one sample in a study of cytomegalovirus exposure and HLA in healthy donors. Repertoires were generated with immunoSEQ multiplex PCR, while TCRdb's copy carries only in-frame clones and drops some. Of more than 90,000 clones in the sample, approximately 72% are singletons; the top ten hold around 7%. Material: PBMCs. The receptors were gathered from a man aged 35-49 years in good health and CMV-seropositive. The conserved cysteine and the conserved F or W are not part of the CDR3 here.

J gene	V gene	CDR3 protein
TRBJ1-6	TRBV5-5	ASSSLARGNSPLH
TRBJ2-5	TRBV5-1	ASSSRTGAGETQY
TRBJ2-7	TRBV6-5	ASSRPWQGYEQY
TRBJ1-1	TRBV19	ASSKQGRQRTEAF
TRBJ1-2	TRBV2	ASSVVNRDARYT
TRBJ2-1	TRBV19	ATVSDSPRGEQF
TRBJ1-2	TRBV10-2	ASSESNRGDGYT
TRBJ1-5	TRBV28	ASREQINQPQH
TRBJ2-3	TRBV5-1	ASSLGGQGATDTQY
TRBJ2-5	TRBV4-1	ASSLPQEGGGGQETQY
TRBJ2-1	TRBV6-5	ASSYSAGGRTNEQF
TRBJ1-1	TRBV5-1	ASSLGTGTMNTEAF